This T cell receptor (beta chain) was obtained from a study of PD-1 blockade in classical Hodgkin lymphoma. Findings and limits, study-wide: Diversity similar to that of newly diagnosed patients was seen at baseline in complete responders.

In every patient, relapse followed autologous stem cell transplantation, while exposure to brentuximab vedotin differed. After thawing, PBMCs were subjected to magnetic negative selection to isolate CD8+ T cells. The V end lost 6 bases, the J end lost 1 base, and 15 bases lay between the germline ends. CDR1 is LNHNV and CDR2 is YYDKDF in the germline V gene (reference sequence). The CDR3 covers 15 residues. TCRdb keeps only in-frame clones here, not all; method: immunoSEQ multiplex PCR. In the table there are 10,000 to 15,000 clones, 79% of which are singletons. On this clone: Its target is not known.

The gene calls are TRBV15 and TRBJ1-1, with D possibly being TRBD1 (5 bases). The sample in question was CD8+ T cells from blood, obtained at baseline. The sequence was obtained from a human donor with classical Hodgkin lymphoma. The CDR3 DNA follows: TGTGCCACCAGAGGTGGAGGGGCAGGGAACACTGAAGCTTTCTTT. Protein sequence: CATRGGGAGNTEAFF.